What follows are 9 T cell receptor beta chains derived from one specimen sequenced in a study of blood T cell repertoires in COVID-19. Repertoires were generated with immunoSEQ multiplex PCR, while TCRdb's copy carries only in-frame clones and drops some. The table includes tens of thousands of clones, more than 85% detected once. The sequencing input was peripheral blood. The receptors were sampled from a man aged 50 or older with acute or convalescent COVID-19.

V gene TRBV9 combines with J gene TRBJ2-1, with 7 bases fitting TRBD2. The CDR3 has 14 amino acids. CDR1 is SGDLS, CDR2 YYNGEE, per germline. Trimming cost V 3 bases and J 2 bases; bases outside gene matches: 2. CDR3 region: CASSAGLTYNEQFF. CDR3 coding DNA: TGTGCCAGCAGCGCGGGACTAACCTACAATGAGCAGTTCTTC.

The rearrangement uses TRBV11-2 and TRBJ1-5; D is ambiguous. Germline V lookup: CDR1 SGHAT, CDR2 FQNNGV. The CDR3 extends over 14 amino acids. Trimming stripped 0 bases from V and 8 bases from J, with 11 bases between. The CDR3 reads CASSLDLGSKPQHF. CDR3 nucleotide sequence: TGTGCCAGCAGCTTAGATCTCGGTTCGAAGCCCCAGCATTTT.

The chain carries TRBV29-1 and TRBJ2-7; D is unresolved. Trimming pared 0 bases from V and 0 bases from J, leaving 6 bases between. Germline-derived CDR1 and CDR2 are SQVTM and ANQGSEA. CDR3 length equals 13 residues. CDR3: CSVEDPFSYEQYF. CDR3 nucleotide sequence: TGCAGCGTTGAAGATCCCTTCTCCTACGAGCAGTACTTC.

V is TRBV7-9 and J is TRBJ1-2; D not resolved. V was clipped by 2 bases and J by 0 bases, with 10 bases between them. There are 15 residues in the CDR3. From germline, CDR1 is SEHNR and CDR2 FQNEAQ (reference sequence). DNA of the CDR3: TGTGCCAGCAGCTTATCTGGCGGAACTAACTATGGCTACACCTTC. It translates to CASSLSGGTNYGYTF.

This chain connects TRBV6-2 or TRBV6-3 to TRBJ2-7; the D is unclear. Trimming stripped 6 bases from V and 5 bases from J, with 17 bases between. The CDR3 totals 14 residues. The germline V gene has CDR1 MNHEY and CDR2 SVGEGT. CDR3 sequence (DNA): TGTGCCAGCAGCCCGACACGGAAATCGGACGAGCAGTACTTC. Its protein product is CASSPTRKSDEQYF.

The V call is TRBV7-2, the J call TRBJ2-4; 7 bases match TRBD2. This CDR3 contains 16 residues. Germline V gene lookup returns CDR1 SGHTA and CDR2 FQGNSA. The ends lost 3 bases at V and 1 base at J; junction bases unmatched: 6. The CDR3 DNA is TGTGCCAGCAGCTTGGAGAGCGGGACGGCCAAAAACATTCAGTACTTC. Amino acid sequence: CASSLESGTAKNIQYF.

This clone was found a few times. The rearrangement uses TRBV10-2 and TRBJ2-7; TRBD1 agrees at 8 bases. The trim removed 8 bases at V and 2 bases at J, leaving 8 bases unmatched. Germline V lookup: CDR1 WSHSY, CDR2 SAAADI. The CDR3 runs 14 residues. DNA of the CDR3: TGCGCCAGCCGGATCGGACAGGGCACCTACGAGCAGTACTTC. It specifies CASRIGQGTYEQYF.

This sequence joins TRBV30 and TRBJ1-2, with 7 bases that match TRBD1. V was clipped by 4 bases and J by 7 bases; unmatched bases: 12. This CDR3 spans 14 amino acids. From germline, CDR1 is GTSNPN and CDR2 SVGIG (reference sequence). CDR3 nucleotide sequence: TGTGCCTGGATGGGACAGCGAGATTTGCGTGGCTACACCTTC. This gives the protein CAWMGQRDLRGYTF.

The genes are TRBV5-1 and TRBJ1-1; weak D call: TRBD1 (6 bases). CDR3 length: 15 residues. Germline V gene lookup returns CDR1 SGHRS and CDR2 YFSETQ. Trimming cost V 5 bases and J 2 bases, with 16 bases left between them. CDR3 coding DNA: TGCGCCAGCAGGGCCCCCGAGGGGGTTAACACTGAAGCTTTCTTT. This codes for CASRAPEGVNTEAFF.